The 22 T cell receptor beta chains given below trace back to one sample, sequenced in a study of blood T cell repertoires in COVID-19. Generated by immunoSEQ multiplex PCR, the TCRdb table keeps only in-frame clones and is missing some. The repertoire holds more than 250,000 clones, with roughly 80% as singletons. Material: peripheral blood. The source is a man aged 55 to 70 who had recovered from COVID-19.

CDR3 sequence (DNA): TGTGCCACCAGTGATTCGTCGACTAGCGGGAGAGCAGATACGCAGTATTTT. This gives the protein CATSDSSTSGRADTQYF. This rearrangement joins TRBV24-1 to TRBJ2-3, with TRBD2 matching over 12 bases. The junction had 6 bases not matched to a gene; V was cut back by 2 bases and J by 4 bases. This CDR3 spans 17 amino acids. Germline V gene lookup returns CDR1 KGHDR and CDR2 SFDVKD.

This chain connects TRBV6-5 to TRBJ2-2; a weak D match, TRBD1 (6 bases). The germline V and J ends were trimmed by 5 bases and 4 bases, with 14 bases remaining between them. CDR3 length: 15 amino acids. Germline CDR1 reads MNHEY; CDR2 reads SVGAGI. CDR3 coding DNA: TGTGCCAGCAGTCTCCAGGGGTGGGTCACCGGGGAGCTGTTTTTT. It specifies CASSLQGWVTGELFF.

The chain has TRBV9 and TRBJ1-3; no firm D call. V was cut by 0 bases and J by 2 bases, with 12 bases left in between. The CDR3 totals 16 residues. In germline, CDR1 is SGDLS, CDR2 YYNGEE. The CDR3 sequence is CASSVELYSPGNTIYF. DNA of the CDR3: TGTGCCAGCAGCGTAGAGTTGTACAGTCCTGGAAACACCATATATTTT.

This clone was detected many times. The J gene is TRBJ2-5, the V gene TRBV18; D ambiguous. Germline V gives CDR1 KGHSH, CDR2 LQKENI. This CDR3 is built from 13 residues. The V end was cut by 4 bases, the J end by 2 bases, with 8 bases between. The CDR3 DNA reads TGTGCCAGCTCACTTTCTATTCAAGAGACCCAGTACTTC. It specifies CASSLSIQETQYF.

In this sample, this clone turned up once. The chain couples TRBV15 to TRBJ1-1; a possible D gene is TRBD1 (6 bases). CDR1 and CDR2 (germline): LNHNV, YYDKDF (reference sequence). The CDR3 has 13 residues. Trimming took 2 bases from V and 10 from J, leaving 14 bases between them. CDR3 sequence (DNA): TGTGCCACCAGCAGAAGCGTGGGGGCGGTAGCTTTCTTT. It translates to CATSRSVGAVAFF. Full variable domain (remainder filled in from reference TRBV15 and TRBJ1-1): DAMVIQNPRYQVTQFGKPVTLSCSQTLNHNVMYWYQQKSSQAPKLLFHYYDKDFNNEADTPDNFQSRRPNTSFCFLDIRSPGLGDTAMYLCATSRSVGAVAFFGQGTRLTVV.

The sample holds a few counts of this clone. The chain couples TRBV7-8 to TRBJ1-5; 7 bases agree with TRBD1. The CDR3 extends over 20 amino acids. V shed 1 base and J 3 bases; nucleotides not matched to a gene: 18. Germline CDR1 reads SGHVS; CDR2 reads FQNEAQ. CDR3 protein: CASSLGHRRSRQGDNQPQHF. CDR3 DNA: TGTGCCAGCAGCTTAGGGCACCGCCGATCTAGACAGGGCGACAATCAGCCCCAGCATTTT.

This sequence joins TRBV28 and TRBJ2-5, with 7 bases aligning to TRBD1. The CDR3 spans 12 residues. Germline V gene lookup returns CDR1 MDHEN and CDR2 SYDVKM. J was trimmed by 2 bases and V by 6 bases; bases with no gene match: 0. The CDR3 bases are TGTGCCAGCAGCAGGGGGCAAGAGACCCAGTACTTC. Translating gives CASSRGQETQYF.

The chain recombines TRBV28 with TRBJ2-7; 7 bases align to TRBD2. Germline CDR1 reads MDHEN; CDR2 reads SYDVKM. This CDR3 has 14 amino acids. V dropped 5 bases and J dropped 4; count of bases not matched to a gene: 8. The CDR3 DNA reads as TGTGCCAGCAGTCAGGGACTATCTTATTACGAGCAGTACTTC. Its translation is CASSQGLSYYEQYF.

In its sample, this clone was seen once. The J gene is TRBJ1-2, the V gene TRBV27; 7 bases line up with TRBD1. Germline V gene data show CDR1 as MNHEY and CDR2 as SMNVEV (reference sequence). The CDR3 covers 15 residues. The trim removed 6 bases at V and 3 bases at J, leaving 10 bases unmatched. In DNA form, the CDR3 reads TGTGCCAGCAGCCTCGTCCCAGGGACAGACTATGGCTACACCTTC. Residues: CASSLVPGTDYGYTF.

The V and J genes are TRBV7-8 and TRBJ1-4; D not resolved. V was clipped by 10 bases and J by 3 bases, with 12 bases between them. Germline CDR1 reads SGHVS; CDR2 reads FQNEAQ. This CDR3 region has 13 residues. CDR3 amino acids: CATRGGSNEKLFF. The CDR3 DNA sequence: TGTGCCACCCGAGGAGGATCTAATGAAAAACTGTTTTTT.

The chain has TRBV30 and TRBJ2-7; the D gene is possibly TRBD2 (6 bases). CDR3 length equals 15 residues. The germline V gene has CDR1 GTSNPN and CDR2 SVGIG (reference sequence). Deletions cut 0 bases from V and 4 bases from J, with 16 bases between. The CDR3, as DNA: TGTGCCTGGAGTGTACAAGCGGGTGGACCTTACGAGCAGTACTTC. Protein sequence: CAWSVQAGGPYEQYF.

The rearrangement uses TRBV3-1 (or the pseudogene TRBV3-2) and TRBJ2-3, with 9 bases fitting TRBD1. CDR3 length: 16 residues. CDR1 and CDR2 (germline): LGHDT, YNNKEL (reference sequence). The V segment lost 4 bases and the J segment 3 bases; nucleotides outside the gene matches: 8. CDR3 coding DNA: TGTGCCAGCAGCCCCTACTGGACAGGGGCAACAGATACGCAGTATTTT. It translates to CASSPYWTGATDTQYF.

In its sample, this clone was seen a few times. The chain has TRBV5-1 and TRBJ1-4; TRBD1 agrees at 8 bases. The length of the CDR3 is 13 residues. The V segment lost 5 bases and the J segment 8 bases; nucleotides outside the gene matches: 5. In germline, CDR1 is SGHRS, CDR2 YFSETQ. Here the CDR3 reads CASRWTGNEKLFF. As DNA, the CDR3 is TGCGCCAGCAGGTGGACAGGGAACGAAAAACTGTTTTTT.

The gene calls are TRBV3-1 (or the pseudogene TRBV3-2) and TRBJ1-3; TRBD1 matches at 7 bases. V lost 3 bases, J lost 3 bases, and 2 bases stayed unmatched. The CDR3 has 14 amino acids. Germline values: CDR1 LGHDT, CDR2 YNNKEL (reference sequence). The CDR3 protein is CASSQGTVGNTIYF. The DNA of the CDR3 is TGTGCCAGCAGCCAGGGGACAGTTGGAAACACCATATATTTT.

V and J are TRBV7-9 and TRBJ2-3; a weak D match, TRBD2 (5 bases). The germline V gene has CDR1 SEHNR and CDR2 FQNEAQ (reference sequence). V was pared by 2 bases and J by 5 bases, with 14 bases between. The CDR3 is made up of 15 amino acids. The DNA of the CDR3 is TGTGCCAGCAGCTTATCCGGCGGGTCGGGAGATACGCAGTATTTT. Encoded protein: CASSLSGGSGDTQYF.

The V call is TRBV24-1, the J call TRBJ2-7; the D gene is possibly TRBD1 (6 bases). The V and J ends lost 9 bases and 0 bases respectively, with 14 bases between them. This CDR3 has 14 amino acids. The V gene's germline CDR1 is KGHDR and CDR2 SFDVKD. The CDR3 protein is CATQGSSSSYEQYF. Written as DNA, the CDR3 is TGTGCCACCCAGGGGTCCTCCAGCTCCTACGAGCAGTACTTC.

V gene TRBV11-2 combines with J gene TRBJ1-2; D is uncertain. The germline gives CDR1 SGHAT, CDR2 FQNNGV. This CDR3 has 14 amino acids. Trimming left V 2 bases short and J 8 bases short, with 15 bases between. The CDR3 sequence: CASSLSEHTGGYTF. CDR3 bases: TGTGCCAGCAGCTTATCAGAACACACGGGAGGCTACACCTTC.

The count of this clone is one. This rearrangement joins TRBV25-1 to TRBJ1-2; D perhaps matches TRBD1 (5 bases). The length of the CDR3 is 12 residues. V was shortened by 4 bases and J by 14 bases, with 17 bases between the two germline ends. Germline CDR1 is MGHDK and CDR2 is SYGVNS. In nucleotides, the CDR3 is TGTGCCAGCAGTGTCGCGGCAGGGCCCAAGACCTTC. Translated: CASSVAAGPKTF.

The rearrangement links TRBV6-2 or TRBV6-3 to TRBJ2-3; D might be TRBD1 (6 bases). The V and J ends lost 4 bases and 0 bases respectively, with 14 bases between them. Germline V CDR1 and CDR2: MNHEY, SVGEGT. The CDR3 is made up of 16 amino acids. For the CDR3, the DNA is TGTGCCAGCAGTTTCGCAGGGGCCCTTAGCACAGATACGCAGTATTTT. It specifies CASSFAGALSTDTQYF.

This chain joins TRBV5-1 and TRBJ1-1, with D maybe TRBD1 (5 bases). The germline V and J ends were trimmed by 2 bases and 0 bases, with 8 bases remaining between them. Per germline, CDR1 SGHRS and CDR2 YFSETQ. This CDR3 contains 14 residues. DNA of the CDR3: TGCGCCAGCAGCTTACAGGATTTGAACACTGAAGCTTTCTTT. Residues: CASSLQDLNTEAFF.

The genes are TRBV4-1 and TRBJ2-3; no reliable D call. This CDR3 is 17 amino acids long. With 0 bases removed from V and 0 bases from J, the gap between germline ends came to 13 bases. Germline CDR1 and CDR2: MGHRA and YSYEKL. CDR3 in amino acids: CASSQDPGGSSTDTQYF. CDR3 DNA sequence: TGCGCCAGCAGCCAAGATCCTGGCGGTTCCAGCACAGATACGCAGTATTTT.

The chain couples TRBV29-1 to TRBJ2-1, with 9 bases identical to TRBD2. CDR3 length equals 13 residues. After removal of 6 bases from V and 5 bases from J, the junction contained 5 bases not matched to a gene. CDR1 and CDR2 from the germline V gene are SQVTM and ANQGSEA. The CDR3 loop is CSVMTSGNNEQFF. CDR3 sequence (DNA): TGCAGCGTGATGACTAGCGGAAACAATGAGCAGTTCTTC.